One sample yielded the 11 T cell receptor beta chains listed below, sequenced in a study of cytomegalovirus exposure and HLA in healthy donors. PCR used 60 Vbeta primers and 13 Jbeta primers. Assay used: immunoSEQ multiplex PCR; TCRdb lists only in-frame clones, some missing. The sample has 150,000 to 190,000 clones, approximately 84% seen once. Sequencing was performed on PBMCs. All receptors derive from a woman under 30 in good health and CMV-seronegative.

The chain carries TRBV7-2 and TRBJ2-5; perhaps TRBD1 as D (5 bases). Trimming stripped 5 bases from V and 0 bases from J, with 10 bases between. The CDR3 contains 14 residues. Looked up from germline, CDR1 is SGHTA and CDR2 is FQGNSA. The CDR3 sequence is CASSPRRDQETQYF. The CDR3 DNA follows: TGTGCCAGCAGCCCCCGCAGGGACCAAGAGACCCAGTACTTC.

The chain has TRBV2 and TRBJ1-1; possibly TRBD1 for D (6 bases). The CDR3 has 13 amino acids. Germline V gives CDR1 SNHLY, CDR2 FYNNEI. V shed 7 bases and J shed 4 bases, with 13 bases lying between them. CDR3 sequence (DNA): TGTGCCAGCAACCCTAGGGGGGGCACTGAAGCTTTCTTT. Residues: CASNPRGGTEAFF.

The chain employs TRBV6-1 and TRBJ1-1, with 9 positions matching TRBD1. V lost 11 bases and J lost 1; bases outside the gene matches: 11. This CDR3 is 15 amino acids long. The germline V gene encodes CDR1 MNHNS and CDR2 SASEGT. The CDR3 spells CAGVEWGQGNTEAFF. For the CDR3, the DNA is TGTGCCGGGGTCGAATGGGGACAGGGGAACACTGAAGCTTTCTTT.

CDR3 nucleotides: TGTGCCAGCAGCATACAGGGGAGCGCAGATACGCAGTATTTT. This codes for CASSIQGSADTQYF. J is TRBJ2-3 and V is TRBV6-1; 7 bases are shared with TRBD1. The V segment lost 6 bases and the J segment 4 bases; nucleotides outside the gene matches: 7. Germline CDR1 is MNHNS and CDR2 is SASEGT. The CDR3 contains 14 residues.

The chain uses TRBV2 and TRBJ2-1, with 7 bases that match TRBD1. Trimming took 7 bases from V and 10 from J; bases not matched to a gene: 4. There are 11 residues in the CDR3. Germline loops: CDR1 SNHLY, CDR2 FYNNEI. The CDR3 sequence: CASKTGSEQFF. The DNA of the CDR3 is TGTGCCAGCAAGACAGGGTCAGAGCAGTTCTTC.

CDR3 protein: CASRKGDRGDTQYF. DNA of the CDR3: TGTGCCAGCAGGAAAGGGGACAGGGGAGATACGCAGTATTTT. This chain connects TRBV5-4 to TRBJ2-3, with 10 nucleotides matching TRBD1. CDR3 length: 14 amino acids. Germline trimming cut 5 bases from V and 5 bases from J; bases unmatched to any gene: 5. Looked up from germline, CDR1 is SGHNT and CDR2 is YYREEE (reference sequence). The full variable domain, with the rest looked up from reference TRBV5-4 and TRBJ2-3, is ETGVTQSPTHLIKTRGQQVTLRCSSQSGHNTVSWYQQALGQGPQFIFQYYREEENGRGNFPPRFSGLQFPNYSSELNVNALELDDSALYLCASRKGDRGDTQYFGPGTRLTVL.

V usage is TRBV28 and J usage is TRBJ1-5; D possibly corresponds to TRBD1 (6 bases). The CDR3 has 13 residues. Deletions cut 8 bases from V and 2 bases from J, with 10 bases between. Germline V gene lookup returns CDR1 MDHEN and CDR2 SYDVKM. The chain's CDR3 is CASGPGGNQPQHF. CDR3 nucleotide sequence: TGTGCCAGCGGACCAGGGGGCAATCAGCCCCAGCATTTT.

V gene TRBV9 combines with J gene TRBJ2-1, with 8 bases identical to TRBD2. V lost 0 bases, J lost 3 bases, and 8 bases stayed unmatched. The germline V gene has CDR1 SGDLS and CDR2 YYNGEE. The CDR3 runs 17 residues. In DNA, the CDR3 is TGTGCCAGCAGCGTAGCCGGGGGGAGCGGGGGCTACAATGAGCAGTTCTTC. Its protein is CASSVAGGSGGYNEQFF.

This chain uses TRBV5-1 with TRBJ1-2; TRBD1 matches at 11 bases. Germline-derived CDR1 and CDR2 are SGHRS and YFSETQ. This CDR3 comprises 17 residues. V lost 4 bases, J lost 4 bases, and 12 bases stayed unmatched. For the CDR3, the DNA is TGCGCCAGCAGCCCTGGGACAGGGGGGTCCGGGGTCTATGGCTACACCTTC. This gives the protein CASSPGTGGSGVYGYTF. Using reference TRBV5-1 and TRBJ1-2 for the parts outside the CDR3, the full variable domain is KAGVTQTPRYLIKTRGQQVTLSCSPISGHRSVSWYQQTPGQGLQFLFEYFSETQRNKGNFPGRFSGRQFSNSRSEMNVSTLELGDSALYLCASSPGTGGSGVYGYTFGSGTRLTVV.

This chain connects TRBV10-1 to TRBJ2-7, with D perhaps matching TRBD2 (7 bases). Germline CDR1 reads WNHNN; CDR2 reads SYGVQD (reference sequence). V lost 7 bases, J lost 7 bases, and 20 bases lay in between. This CDR3 comprises 14 residues. CDR3 loop: CASITGGGVREQYF. Here the CDR3 DNA reads TGCGCCAGCATCACGGGGGGCGGCGTACGGGAGCAGTACTTC.

This clone turned up a few times. V gene TRBV19 combines with J gene TRBJ1-5; 7 bases match TRBD1. The V segment lost 0 bases and the J segment 7 bases; nucleotides outside the gene matches: 12. CDR3 length equals 17 residues. Germline V gives CDR1 LNHDA, CDR2 SQIVND (reference sequence). For the CDR3, the DNA is TGTGCCAGTAGTATAGATCCGGCAGGGGGTAGGGGACAGCCCCAGCATTTT. Its translation is CASSIDPAGGRGQPQHF.